Following are 8 T cell receptor beta chains from one sample sequenced in a study of blood T cell repertoires in COVID-19. Sequencing used immunoSEQ multiplex PCR; TCRdb keeps in-frame clones, though not all of them. Counted here are tens of thousands of clones, 65% to 85% occurring once; the ten biggest clones make up about 9.2%. Sequencing used peripheral blood. The receptors here all came from a man aged 80 or over with COVID-19, enrolled during active disease.

The count of this clone is one. The V gene is TRBV9, the J gene TRBJ2-7; the D is unclear. The CDR3 covers 13 residues. Germline assignment: CDR1 SGDLS and CDR2 YYNGEE. Trimming took 3 bases from V and 2 from J, leaving 9 bases between them. As DNA, the CDR3 is TGTGCCAGCAGCGCAACAGATGCCTACGAGCAGTACTTC. Protein: CASSATDAYEQYF.

The chain recombines TRBV5-4 with TRBJ1-2, with 8 bases aligning to TRBD1. The germline V gene encodes CDR1 SGHNT and CDR2 YYREEE (reference sequence). The ends lost 5 bases at V and 8 bases at J; junction bases unmatched: 11. The length of the CDR3 is 14 residues. CDR3 DNA: TGTGCCAGCAGTTTTACGCAGGGGGCAAGGGGCTACACCTTC. Translated: CASSFTQGARGYTF.

This chain connects TRBV6-2 or TRBV6-3 to TRBJ2-1, with D possibly being TRBD2 (6 bases). The CDR3 has 12 residues. Trimming stripped 2 bases from V and 8 bases from J, with 7 bases between. Germline CDR1 reads MNHEY; CDR2 reads SVGEGT. CDR3 residues: CASSYPGDEQFF. For the CDR3, the DNA is TGTGCCAGCAGTTACCCGGGGGATGAGCAGTTCTTC.

This clone was counted a single time. CDR3 amino acids: CASSSTEYGYTF. The CDR3 nucleotides read TGCGCCAGCAGCTCGACGGAGTATGGCTACACCTTC. V is TRBV5-1 and J is TRBJ1-2, with no clear D. Deletions cut 3 bases from V and 5 bases from J, with 8 bases between. Germline values: CDR1 SGHRS, CDR2 YFSETQ. The CDR3 spans 12 residues. Full variable domain (missing parts from reference TRBV5-1 and TRBJ1-2): KAGVTQTPRYLIKTRGQQVTLSCSPISGHRSVSWYQQTPGQGLQFLFEYFSETQRNKGNFPGRFSGRQFSNSRSEMNVSTLELGDSALYLCASSSTEYGYTFGSGTRLTVV.

The chain carries TRBV9 and TRBJ2-2; the match to TRBD2 covers 8 bases. Germline CDR1 SGDLS, CDR2 YYNGEE. There are 16 residues in the CDR3. V lost 0 bases and J lost 7; bases outside the gene matches: 8. CDR3 bases: TGTGCCAGCAGCGTAGCGGTAGCGGGGTTGGACGGGGAGCTGTTTTTT. It is translated as CASSVAVAGLDGELFF.

The rearrangement uses TRBV2 and TRBJ1-1; TRBD1 matches 7 bases. CDR3 size: 13 residues. Germline V gene sequence: CDR1 SNHLY, CDR2 FYNNEI. V dropped 4 bases and J dropped 10; count of bases not matched to a gene: 9. CDR3 in amino acids: CASSAPQGKGAFF. CDR3 bases: TGTGCCAGCAGTGCCCCACAGGGGAAGGGAGCTTTCTTT.

The chain couples TRBV7-2 to TRBJ1-1; maybe TRBD1 (6 bases). This CDR3 is built from 15 residues. Germline assignment: CDR1 SGHTA and CDR2 FQGNSA. V was pared by 1 base and J by 3 bases, with 12 bases between. The CDR3 region has the DNA TGTGCCAGCAGCTTAGAAGGGACACCAGACACTGAAGCTTTCTTT. It codes for CASSLEGTPDTEAFF.

This rearrangement joins TRBV18 to TRBJ2-1, with a possible D match to TRBD2 (5 bases). V was pared by 3 bases and J by 2 bases, with 14 bases between. Germline V gene data show CDR1 as KGHSH and CDR2 as LQKENI. The CDR3 contains 16 residues. This chain's CDR3 is CASSPINSDTYNEQFF. The DNA of the CDR3 is TGTGCCAGCTCACCGATTAATAGCGATACCTACAATGAGCAGTTCTTC.